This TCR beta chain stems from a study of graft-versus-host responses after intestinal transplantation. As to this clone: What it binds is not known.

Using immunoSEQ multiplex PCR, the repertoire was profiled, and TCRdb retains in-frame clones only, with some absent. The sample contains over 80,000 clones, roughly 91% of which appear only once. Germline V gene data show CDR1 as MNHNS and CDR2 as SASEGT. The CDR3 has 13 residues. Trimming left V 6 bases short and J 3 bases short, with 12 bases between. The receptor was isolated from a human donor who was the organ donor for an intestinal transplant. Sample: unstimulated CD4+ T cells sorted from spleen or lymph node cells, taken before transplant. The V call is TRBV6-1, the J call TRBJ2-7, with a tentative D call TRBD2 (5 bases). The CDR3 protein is CASRRGLLYEQYF. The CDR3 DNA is TGTGCCAGCAGACGGGGTCTCCTCTACGAGCAGTACTTC.